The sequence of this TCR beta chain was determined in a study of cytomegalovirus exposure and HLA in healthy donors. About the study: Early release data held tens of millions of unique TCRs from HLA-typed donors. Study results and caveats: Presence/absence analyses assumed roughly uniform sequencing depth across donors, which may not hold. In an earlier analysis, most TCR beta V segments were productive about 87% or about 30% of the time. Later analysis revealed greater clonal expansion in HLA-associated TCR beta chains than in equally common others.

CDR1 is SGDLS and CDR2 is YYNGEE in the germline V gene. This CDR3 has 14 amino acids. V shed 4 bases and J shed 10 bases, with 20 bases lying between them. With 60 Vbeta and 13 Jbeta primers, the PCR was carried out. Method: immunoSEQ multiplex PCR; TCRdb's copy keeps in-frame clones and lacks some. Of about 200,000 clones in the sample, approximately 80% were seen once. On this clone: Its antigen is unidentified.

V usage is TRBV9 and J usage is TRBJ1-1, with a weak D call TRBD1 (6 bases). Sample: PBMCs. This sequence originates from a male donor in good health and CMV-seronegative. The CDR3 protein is CASSPINGGPGAFF. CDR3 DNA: TGTGCCAGCAGCCCTATAAATGGGGGCCCAGGAGCTTTCTTT.